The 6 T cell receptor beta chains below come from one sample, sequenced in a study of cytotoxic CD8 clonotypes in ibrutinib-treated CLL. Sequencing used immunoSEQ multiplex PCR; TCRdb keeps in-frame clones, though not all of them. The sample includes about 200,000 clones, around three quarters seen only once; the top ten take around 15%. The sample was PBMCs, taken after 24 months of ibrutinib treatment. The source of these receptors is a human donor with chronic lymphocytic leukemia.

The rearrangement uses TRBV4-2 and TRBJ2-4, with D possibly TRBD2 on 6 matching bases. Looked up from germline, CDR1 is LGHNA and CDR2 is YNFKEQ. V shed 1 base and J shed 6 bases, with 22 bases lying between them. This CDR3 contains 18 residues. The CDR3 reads CASSQATNSGGLGNIQYF. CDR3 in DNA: TGTGCCAGCAGCCAAGCCACTAACTCCGGAGGGCTCGGAAACATTCAGTACTTC.

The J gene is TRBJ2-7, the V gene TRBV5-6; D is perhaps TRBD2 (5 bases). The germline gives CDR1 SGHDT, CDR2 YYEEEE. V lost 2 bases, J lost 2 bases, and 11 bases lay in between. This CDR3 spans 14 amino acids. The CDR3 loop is CASSFQRRTYEQYF. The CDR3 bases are TGTGCCAGCAGCTTCCAGCGGAGAACCTACGAGCAGTACTTC. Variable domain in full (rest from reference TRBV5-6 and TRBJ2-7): DAGVTQSPTHLIKTRGQQVTLRCSPKSGHDTVSWYQQALGQGPQFIFQYYEEEERQRGNFPDRFSGHQFPNYSSELNVNALLLGDSALYLCASSFQRRTYEQYFGPGTRLTVT.

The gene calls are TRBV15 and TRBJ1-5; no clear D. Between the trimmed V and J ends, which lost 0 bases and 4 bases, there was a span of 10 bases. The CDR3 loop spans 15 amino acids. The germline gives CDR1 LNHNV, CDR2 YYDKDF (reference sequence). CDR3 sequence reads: CATSRDDTTNQPQHF. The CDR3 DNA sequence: TGTGCCACCAGCAGAGATGACACAACAAATCAGCCCCAGCATTTT.

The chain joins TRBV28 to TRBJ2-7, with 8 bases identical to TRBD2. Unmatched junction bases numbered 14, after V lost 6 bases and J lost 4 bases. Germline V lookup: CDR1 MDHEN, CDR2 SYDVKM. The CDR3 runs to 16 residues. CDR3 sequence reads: CASSPRTISGGYEQYF. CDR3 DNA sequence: TGTGCCAGCAGCCCGCGCACAATTTCGGGAGGGTACGAGCAGTACTTC.

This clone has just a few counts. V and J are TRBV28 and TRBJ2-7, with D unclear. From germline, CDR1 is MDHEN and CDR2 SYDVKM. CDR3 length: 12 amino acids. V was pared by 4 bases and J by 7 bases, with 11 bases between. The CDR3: CASSSDPVEQYF. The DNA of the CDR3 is TGTGCCAGCAGTTCCGACCCTGTGGAGCAGTACTTC.

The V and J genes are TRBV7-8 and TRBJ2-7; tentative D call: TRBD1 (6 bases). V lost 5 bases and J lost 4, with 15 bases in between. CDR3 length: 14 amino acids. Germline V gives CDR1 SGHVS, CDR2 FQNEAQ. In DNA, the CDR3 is TGTGCCAGCAGCCCTAATGACAGGATTTACGAGCAGTACTTC. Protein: CASSPNDRIYEQYF.